This TCR beta chain appears in the sequencing data of a study of blood T cell repertoires in COVID-19. Background on the study: From T cells, B-cell-depleted T cells, or PBMCs came the material, which was cDNA or gDNA.

The CDR3 length is 15 residues. Clones were read by immunoSEQ multiplex PCR, and TCRdb kept only the in-frame ones, dropping some. The repertoire holds about 240,000 clones, with 80% to 85% as singletons. This chain uses TRBV21-1 with TRBJ1-1; TRBD1 is the table's D call and was not checked against the DNA. TRBV21-1 is termed a pseudogene. Material for sequencing was peripheral blood. This clonotype was obtained from a woman aged 55-70 years with active or convalescent COVID-19. The CDR3 spells CASSPRTDLNTEAFF. The CDR3 DNA reads as TGTGCCAGCAGCCCCCGAACAGACCTGAACACTGAAGCTTTCTTT.